The 21 T cell receptor beta chains below all came from one sample that was sequenced in a study of shared clonotypes between healthy human individuals. Clones were sequenced by immunoSEQ multiplex PCR, and TCRdb holds only the in-frame ones, with some missing. This sample has 600,000 to 750,000 clones, with around 91% found just once. Sequenced sample: memory CD8+ T cells from PBMCs. Subset of the sample: CD45RO+ cells pooled with CCR7-negative TemRA cells. The receptors shown here come from a man in his late teens or twenties in good health. Some clones in this sample may be carry-over from other donors' samples.

This chain uses TRBV30 with TRBJ1-4; D is possibly TRBD1 (5 bases). The V gene's germline CDR1 is GTSNPN and CDR2 SVGIG (reference sequence). Trimming stripped 2 bases from V and 1 base from J, with 11 bases between. This CDR3 has 15 residues. Here the CDR3 DNA reads TGTGCCTGGAGTTGGGGGATAGTAACTAATGAAAAACTGTTTTTT. Amino acid sequence: CAWSWGIVTNEKLFF.

The chain couples TRBV7-9 to TRBJ2-1; D gene uncertain. The CDR3 is 16 residues long. V was pared by 5 bases and J by 7 bases, with 21 bases between. Germline V gene data show CDR1 as SEHNR and CDR2 as FQNEAQ (reference sequence). Here the CDR3 DNA reads TGTGCCAGCAGCCCTAAGGAGCTCCGAGGTTATAATGAGCAGTTCTTC. Protein sequence: CASSPKELRGYNEQFF.

The genes are TRBV28 and TRBJ2-2; 7 bases fit TRBD2. The junction had 11 bases not matched to a gene; V was cut back by 4 bases and J by 6 bases. Germline CDR1 and CDR2: MDHEN and SYDVKM. The CDR3 runs to 16 residues. The DNA for the CDR3 is TGTGCCAGCAGTTCATGGGGGGAGGGCCCTCCCGGGGAGCTGTTTTTT. As protein: CASSSWGEGPPGELFF. Full variable domain (remainder filled in from reference TRBV28 and TRBJ2-2): DVKVTQSSRYLVKRTGEKVFLECVQDMDHENMFWYRQDPGLGLRLIYFSYDVKMKEKGDIPEGYSVSREKKERFSLILESASTNQTSMYLCASSSWGEGPPGELFFGEGSRLTVL.

The V call is TRBV11-2, the J call TRBJ1-2; 8 nucleotides agree with TRBD1. Germline CDR1 SGHAT, CDR2 FQNNGV. After removal of 6 bases from V and 5 bases from J, the junction contained 8 bases not matched to a gene. CDR3 length: 14 amino acids. The CDR3 DNA is TGTGCCAGCAGGGACAGGGACGTTGGGTATGGCTACACCTTC. Translating gives CASRDRDVGYGYTF.

Of note for this clone: Other DNA sequences in this sample translate to the same CDR3. The rearrangement uses TRBV9 and TRBJ2-1; a possible D gene is TRBD2 (5 bases). The germline V and J ends were trimmed by 0 bases and 1 base, with 5 bases remaining between them. This CDR3 is 14 amino acids long. Germline V lookup: CDR1 SGDLS, CDR2 YYNGEE. The CDR3 loop reads CASSVAGSYNEQFF. The DNA of the CDR3 is TGTGCCAGCAGCGTAGCGGGGTCCTACAATGAGCAGTTCTTC.

The chain uses TRBV7-2 and TRBJ2-1; 10 bases are shared with TRBD2. CDR1 and CDR2 (germline): SGHTA, FQGNSA. The CDR3 is 15 amino acids. Trimming took 6 bases from V and 6 from J; bases not matched to a gene: 8. The CDR3 DNA sequence: TGTGCCAGCAGTGGGCTTAGCGGGAGGAGCAATGAGCAGTTCTTC. This codes for CASSGLSGRSNEQFF.

CDR3 DNA: TGCGCCAGCAGCCTTGCGGGGGGAACCAATGAGCAGTTCTTC. It codes for CASSLAGGTNEQFF. The chain uses TRBV4-3 and TRBJ2-1, with 8 bases identical to TRBD2. J lost 6 bases, V lost 4 bases, and 5 bases had no gene match. CDR1 is LGHNA and CDR2 is YSLEER in the germline V gene. The CDR3 covers 14 residues.

This clone was found a few times. This CDR3 reads CASSLGQFYGYTF. CDR3 coding DNA: TGTGCCAGCAGCTTAGGGCAGTTCTATGGCTACACCTTC. This chain links TRBV7-3 with TRBJ1-2; no clear D gene. The CDR3 contains 13 residues. V was pared by 2 bases and J by 4 bases, with 8 bases between. Per germline, CDR1 SGHTA and CDR2 FQGTGA.

The CDR3 nucleotides are TGTGCCAGCAGTGAAGCGTACCAGGGGAGGGGACCCTATGGCTACACCTTC. As protein: CASSEAYQGRGPYGYTF. This chain joins TRBV6-1 and TRBJ1-2; TRBD1 is a possible D gene (6 bases). V was clipped by 0 bases and J by 4 bases, with 18 bases between them. This CDR3 comprises 17 residues. Germline assignment: CDR1 MNHNS and CDR2 SASEGT.

This clone has a single count. The V and J genes are TRBV5-1 and TRBJ2-4; D might be TRBD2 (5 bases). The V and J ends lost 0 bases and 8 bases respectively, with 15 bases between them. CDR3 length: 15 residues. Germline V gene lookup returns CDR1 SGHRS and CDR2 YFSETQ. Here the CDR3 reads CASSLAQRDADIQYF. CDR3 DNA sequence: TGCGCCAGCAGCTTGGCCCAACGGGATGCAGACATTCAGTACTTC.

V usage is TRBV13 and J usage is TRBJ1-3, with D perhaps TRBD1 (5 bases). The CDR3 extends over 15 amino acids. Germline V gives CDR1 PRHDT, CDR2 FYEKMQ (reference sequence). V lost 8 bases, J lost 1 base, and 15 bases lay in between. The CDR3 DNA is TGTGCCAGCCGGCGGGGGGAGAGGTCTGGAAACACCATATATTTT. It is translated as CASRRGERSGNTIYF.

The CDR3, as DNA: TGTGCCAGCAGCGTAGTTGGGGAGCTGTTTTTT. Protein sequence: CASSVVGELFF. The rearrangement joins TRBV9 to TRBJ2-2; D unclear. Germline CDR1 SGDLS, CDR2 YYNGEE. The CDR3 totals 11 residues. V was shortened by 0 bases and J by 8 bases, with 2 bases between the two germline ends.

The rearrangement links TRBV28 to TRBJ2-7; 8 nucleotides agree with TRBD2. Germline lookup yields CDR1 MDHEN and CDR2 SYDVKM. Trimming cost V 1 base and J 6 bases; bases outside gene matches: 8. The length of the CDR3 is 15 residues. CDR3 region: CASSLFPAGVIEQYF. DNA of the CDR3: TGTGCCAGCAGTTTATTTCCAGCGGGAGTTATCGAGCAGTACTTC.

V is TRBV19 and J is TRBJ2-7, with D possibly being TRBD2 (6 bases). The CDR3 length is 11 residues. The V end lost 8 bases, the J end lost 6 bases, and 11 bases lay between the germline ends. The germline CDR1 and CDR2 sequences are LNHDA and SQIVND (reference sequence). The CDR3 loop reads CASGTPLEQYF. In DNA, the CDR3 is TGTGCCAGTGGGACTCCCCTCGAGCAGTACTTC.

The V gene is TRBV7-3, the J gene TRBJ2-5; TRBD2 matches 9 bases. V shed 4 bases and J 5 bases; nucleotides not matched to a gene: 20. The CDR3 is made up of 19 amino acids. Germline V gives CDR1 SGHTA, CDR2 FQGTGA. CDR3 bases: TGTGCCAGCAGCTCGCAACTTCCGGCGGGAGGGCCTCGGTGGGAGACCCAGTACTTC. Protein: CASSSQLPAGGPRWETQYF.

This sequence joins TRBV6-1 and TRBJ2-7; 13 nucleotides agree with TRBD2. From germline, CDR1 is MNHNS and CDR2 SASEGT. The CDR3 has 17 amino acids. Trimming removed 2 bases from V and 3 bases from J; junction bases left unmatched: 7. CDR3 amino acids: CASSERPGLAGVYEQYF. CDR3 in DNA: TGTGCCAGCAGTGAAAGACCCGGACTAGCGGGGGTCTACGAGCAGTACTTC.

This rearrangement joins TRBV28 to TRBJ1-5; 7 bases map to TRBD1. The ends lost 7 bases at V and 2 bases at J; junction bases unmatched: 20. CDR3 length equals 19 residues. In germline, CDR1 is MDHEN, CDR2 SYDVKM. CDR3 residues: CASNLGEQGLSIGNQPQHF. CDR3 coding DNA: TGTGCCAGCAACCTAGGGGAACAGGGGTTATCCATAGGCAATCAGCCCCAGCATTTT.

This clone has a single count. The chain is built from TRBV28 and TRBJ1-3, with D unresolved. CDR3 size: 17 residues. CDR1 is MDHEN and CDR2 is SYDVKM in the germline V gene. The V end lost 3 bases, the J end lost 2 bases, and 17 bases lay between the germline ends. CDR3 nucleotides: TGTGCCAGCAGTTTCTTCAGGAGGATTACGGCTGGAAACACCATATATTTT. Its protein is CASSFFRRITAGNTIYF.

The J gene is TRBJ2-5, the V gene TRBV4-3; no definite D call. The end of the DNA is better explained by TRBJ2-7, so the J call may be wrong. This CDR3 is 13 amino acids long. The V gene's germline CDR1 is LGHNA and CDR2 YSLEER. In DNA form, the CDR3 reads TGCGCCAGCAGCCAAGTTTTGGGATACGAGCAGTACTTC. Encoded protein: CASSQVLGYEQYF.

In its sample, this clone was seen a few times. The V call is TRBV18, the J call TRBJ1-5, with D unresolved. Trimming took off 2 bases at V and 0 bases at J, with 5 bases between the two ends. Germline V lookup: CDR1 KGHSH, CDR2 LQKENI. The CDR3 is 14 amino acids. The CDR3 coding sequence is TGTGCCAGCTCACCAGGGGATAGCAATCAGCCCCAGCATTTT. Amino acids: CASSPGDSNQPQHF.

This sequence joins TRBV29-1 and TRBJ2-1, with D unclear. V was pared by 4 bases and J by 5 bases, with 12 bases between. This CDR3 region has 13 residues. Per the germline V gene, CDR1 is SQVTM and CDR2 is ANQGSEA. The chain's CDR3 is CSVVGLVNNEQFF. The CDR3 DNA is TGCAGCGTTGTCGGGCTAGTAAACAATGAGCAGTTCTTC.